Sequencing of this TCR beta chain was carried out in a study of cytomegalovirus exposure and HLA in healthy donors. Notes on this clone: No antigen is known for it.

Study-wide results and limits: It was reported that the classifier diagnosed cytomegalovirus status with high specificity and sensitivity in both the original and validation cohorts. Most CMV-associated TCR beta chains appeared HLA-restricted in a later analysis.

The PCR was carried out with 60 Vbeta primers and 13 Jbeta primers. The repertoire was sequenced with immunoSEQ multiplex PCR; TCRdb's copy has only in-frame clones and lacks some. The table has approximately 68,000 clones, approximately 77% seen once; the top ten hold just under 7.5%. The CDR3 loop spans 12 amino acids. Germline loops: CDR1 SGHVS, CDR2 FQNEAQ. V lost 5 bases, J lost 3 bases, and 8 bases lay in between. The source material was PBMCs. This chain uses TRBV7-8 with TRBJ2-7, with D possibly matching TRBD1 (6 bases). This TCR was recovered from a young woman in good health and CMV-seropositive. CDR3 DNA: TGTGCCAGCAGCAGGACAGTCTACGAGCAGTACTTC. Amino acids: CASSRTVYEQYF.